The clone carrying this TCR beta chain has just a few counts. The antigen is unknown. CDR1 and CDR2 (germline): MNHEY, SVGAGI. The CDR3 contains 13 residues. The V gene lost 4 bases and the J gene lost 7 bases, with 12 bases spanning the gap. TCRdb processed the 5' RACE reads anew with MiXCR; each CDR3 protein has one entry. The sample includes some 190,000 distinct CDR3 sequences, 16% of them seen just once. This sample was included in a study of T-cell memory formation after mild COVID-19. Study-level information: TCR clusters largely stayed donor specific. Study findings and constraints: Contracting clones from day 15 to 85 showed balanced CD4/CD8; later expanders favored CD4+. Pre-infection memory held some responding clones, suggesting pre-existing cross-reactive T cells responded. CD4+ contracting clones lay mainly in CM and EM, CD8+ ones in EMRA.

Material: PBMCs or a T cell subset sorted from them (not recorded which). This clonotype was obtained from an adult woman who had mild COVID-19 (a few samples of this study predate the infection). Cell type and time point are not known. The V and J genes are TRBV6-5 and TRBJ2-3, with D perhaps TRBD2 (5 bases). The CDR3, as DNA: TGTGCCAGCAGTTCCTCGGACTCACATACGCAGTATTTT. Translation: CASSSSDSHTQYF.